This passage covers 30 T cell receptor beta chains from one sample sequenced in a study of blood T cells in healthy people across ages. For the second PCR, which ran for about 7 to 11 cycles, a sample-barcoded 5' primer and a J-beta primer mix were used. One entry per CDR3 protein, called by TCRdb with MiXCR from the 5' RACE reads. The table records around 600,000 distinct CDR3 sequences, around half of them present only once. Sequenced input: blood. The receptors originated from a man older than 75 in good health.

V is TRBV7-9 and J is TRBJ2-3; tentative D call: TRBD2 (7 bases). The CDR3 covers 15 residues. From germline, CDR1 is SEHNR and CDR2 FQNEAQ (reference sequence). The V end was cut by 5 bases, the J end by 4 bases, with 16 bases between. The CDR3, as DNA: TGTGCCAGCAGCGGGGGGGCGGGGTTTCCAGATACGCAGTATTTT. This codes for CASSGGAGFPDTQYF.

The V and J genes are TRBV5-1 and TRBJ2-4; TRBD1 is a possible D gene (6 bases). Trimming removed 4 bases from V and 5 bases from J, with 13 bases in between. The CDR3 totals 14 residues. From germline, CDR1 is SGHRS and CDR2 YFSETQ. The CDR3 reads CASSGQGPQNIQYF. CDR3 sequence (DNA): TGCGCCAGCAGCGGCCAGGGGCCCCAAAACATTCAGTACTTC.

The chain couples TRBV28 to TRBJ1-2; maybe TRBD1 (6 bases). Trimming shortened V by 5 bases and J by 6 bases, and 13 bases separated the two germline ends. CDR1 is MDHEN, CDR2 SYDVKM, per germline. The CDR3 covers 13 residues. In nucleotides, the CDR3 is TGTGCCAGCAGTGTAGATCAGGGGCATGGCTACACCTTC. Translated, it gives CASSVDQGHGYTF.

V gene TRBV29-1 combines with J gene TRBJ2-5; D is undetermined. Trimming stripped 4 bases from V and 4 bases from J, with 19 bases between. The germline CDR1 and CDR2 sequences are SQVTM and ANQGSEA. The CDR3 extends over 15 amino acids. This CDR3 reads CSVVTVVLPPETQYF. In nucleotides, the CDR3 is TGCAGCGTTGTTACAGTGGTCCTTCCCCCAGAGACCCAGTACTTC. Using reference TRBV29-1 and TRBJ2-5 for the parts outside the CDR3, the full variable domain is SAVISQKPSRDICQRGTSLTIQCQVDSQVTMMFWYRQQPGQSLTLIATANQGSEATYESGFVIDKFPISRPNLTFSTLTVSNMSPEDSSIYLCSVVTVVLPPETQYFGPGTRLLVL.

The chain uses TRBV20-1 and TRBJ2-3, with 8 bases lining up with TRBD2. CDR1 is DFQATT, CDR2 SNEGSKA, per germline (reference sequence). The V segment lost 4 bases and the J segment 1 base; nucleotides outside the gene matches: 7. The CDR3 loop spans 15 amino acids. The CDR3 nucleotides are TGCAGTGCTACCCCGGGGGGGAGTCGCACAGATACGCAGTATTTT. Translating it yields CSATPGGSRTDTQYF.

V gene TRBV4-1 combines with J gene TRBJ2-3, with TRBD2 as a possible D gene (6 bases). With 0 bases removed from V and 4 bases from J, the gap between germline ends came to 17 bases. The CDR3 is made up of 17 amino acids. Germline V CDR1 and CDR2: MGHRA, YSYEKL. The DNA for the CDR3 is TGCGCCAGCAGCCAAGAACGAGCGGGTTTCATCCCAGATACGCAGTATTTT. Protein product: CASSQERAGFIPDTQYF.

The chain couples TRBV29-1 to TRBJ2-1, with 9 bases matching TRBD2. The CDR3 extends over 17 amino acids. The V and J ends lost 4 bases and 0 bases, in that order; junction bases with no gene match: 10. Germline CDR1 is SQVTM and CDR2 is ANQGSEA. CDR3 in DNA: TGCAGCGTTGGGGTAGCGGGAGAGGGAAACTCCTACAATGAGCAGTTCTTC. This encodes CSVGVAGEGNSYNEQFF.

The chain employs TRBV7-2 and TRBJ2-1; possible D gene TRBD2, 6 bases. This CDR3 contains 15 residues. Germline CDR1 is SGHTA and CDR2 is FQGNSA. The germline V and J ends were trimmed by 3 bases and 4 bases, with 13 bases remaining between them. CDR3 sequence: CASSLGGRTYNEQFF. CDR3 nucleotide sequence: TGTGCCAGCAGCTTGGGGGGACGGACATACAATGAGCAGTTCTTC.

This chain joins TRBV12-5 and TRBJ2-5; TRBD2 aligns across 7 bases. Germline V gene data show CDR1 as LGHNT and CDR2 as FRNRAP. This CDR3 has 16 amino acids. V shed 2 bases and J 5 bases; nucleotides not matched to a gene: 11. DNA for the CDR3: TGTGCTAGTGGTTTGCCTAGGGACGGGAGGAGGGAGACCCAGTACTTC. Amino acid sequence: CASGLPRDGRRETQYF. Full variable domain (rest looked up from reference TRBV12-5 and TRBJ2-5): DARVTQTPRHKVTEMGQEVTMRCQPILGHNTVFWYRQTMMQGLELLAYFRNRAPLDDSGMPKDRFSAEMPDATLATLKIQPSEPRDSAVYFCASGLPRDGRRETQYFGPGTRLLVL.

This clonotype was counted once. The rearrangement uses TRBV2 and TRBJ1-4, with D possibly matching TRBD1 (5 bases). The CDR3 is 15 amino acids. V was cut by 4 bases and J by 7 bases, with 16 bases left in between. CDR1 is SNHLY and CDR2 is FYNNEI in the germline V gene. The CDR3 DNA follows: TGTGCCAGCAGTGCGCCCGCAGGGTTAGTTGAAAAACTGTTTTTT. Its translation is CASSAPAGLVEKLFF.

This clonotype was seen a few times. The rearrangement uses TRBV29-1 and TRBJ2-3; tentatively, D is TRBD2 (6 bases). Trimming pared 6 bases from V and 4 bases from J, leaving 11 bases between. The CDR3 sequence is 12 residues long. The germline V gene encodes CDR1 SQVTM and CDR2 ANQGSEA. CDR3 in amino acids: CSVGLEPDTQYF. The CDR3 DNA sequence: TGCAGCGTGGGACTGGAGCCAGATACGCAGTATTTT.

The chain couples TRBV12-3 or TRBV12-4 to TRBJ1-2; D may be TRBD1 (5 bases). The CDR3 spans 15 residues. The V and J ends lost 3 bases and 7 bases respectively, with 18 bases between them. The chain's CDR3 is CASSFPTIRDGGYTF. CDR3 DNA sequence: TGTGCCAGCAGTTTCCCAACTATCCGGGACGGTGGCTACACCTTC.

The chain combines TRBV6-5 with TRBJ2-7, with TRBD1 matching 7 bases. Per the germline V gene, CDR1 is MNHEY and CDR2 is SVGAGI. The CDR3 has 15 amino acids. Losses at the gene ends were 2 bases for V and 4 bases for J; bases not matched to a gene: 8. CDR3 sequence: CASSYARPGGYEQYF. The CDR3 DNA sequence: TGTGCCAGCAGTTACGCGCGGCCAGGGGGTTACGAGCAGTACTTC.

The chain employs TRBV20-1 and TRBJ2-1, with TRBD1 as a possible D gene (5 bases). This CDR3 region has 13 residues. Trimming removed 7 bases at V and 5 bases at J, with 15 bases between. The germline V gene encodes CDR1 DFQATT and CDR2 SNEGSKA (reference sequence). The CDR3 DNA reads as TGCAGTGTTTGGGGCAGCTCACACAATGAGCAGTTCTTC. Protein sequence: CSVWGSSHNEQFF.

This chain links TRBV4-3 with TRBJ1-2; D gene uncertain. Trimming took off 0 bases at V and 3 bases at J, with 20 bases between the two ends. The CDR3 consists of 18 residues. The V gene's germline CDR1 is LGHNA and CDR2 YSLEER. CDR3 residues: CASSQDLVGGSMDYGYTF. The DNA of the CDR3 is TGCGCCAGCAGCCAAGATTTGGTCGGCGGGAGTATGGACTATGGCTACACCTTC.

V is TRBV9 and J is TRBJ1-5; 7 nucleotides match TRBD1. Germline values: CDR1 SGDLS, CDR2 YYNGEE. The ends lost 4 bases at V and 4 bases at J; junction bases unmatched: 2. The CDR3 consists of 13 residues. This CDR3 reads CASSRDRNQPQHF. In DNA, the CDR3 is TGTGCCAGCAGCAGGGACAGAAATCAGCCCCAGCATTTT.

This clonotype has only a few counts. The CDR3 spells CSARGQNNQGEQYF. DNA of the CDR3: TGCAGTGCTAGAGGACAGAACAACCAGGGCGAGCAGTACTTC. The rearrangement joins TRBV20-1 to TRBJ2-7; maybe TRBD1 (5 bases). Deletions cut 1 base from V and 6 bases from J, with 16 bases between. CDR1 DFQATT and CDR2 SNEGSKA come from the germline V gene (reference sequence). The CDR3 runs to 14 residues.

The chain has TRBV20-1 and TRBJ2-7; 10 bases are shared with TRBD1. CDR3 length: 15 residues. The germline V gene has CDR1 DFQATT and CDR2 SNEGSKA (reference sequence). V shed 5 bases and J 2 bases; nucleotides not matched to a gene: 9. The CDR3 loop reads CSAQKGTGAAYEQYF. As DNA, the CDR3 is TGCAGTGCTCAAAAAGGGACAGGGGCGGCCTACGAGCAGTACTTC.

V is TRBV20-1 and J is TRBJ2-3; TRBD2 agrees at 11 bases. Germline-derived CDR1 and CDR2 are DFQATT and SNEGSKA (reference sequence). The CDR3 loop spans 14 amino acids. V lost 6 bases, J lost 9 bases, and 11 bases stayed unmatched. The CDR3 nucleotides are TGCAGTGCCGCCGGGACTAGCGGTTCGGGGACGCAGTATTTT. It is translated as CSAAGTSGSGTQYF.

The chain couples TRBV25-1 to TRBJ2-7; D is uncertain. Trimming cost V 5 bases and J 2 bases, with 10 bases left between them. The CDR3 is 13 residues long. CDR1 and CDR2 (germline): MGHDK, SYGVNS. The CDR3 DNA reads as TGTGCCAGCAGTCCCATAGGAACCTACGAGCAGTACTTC. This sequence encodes CASSPIGTYEQYF.

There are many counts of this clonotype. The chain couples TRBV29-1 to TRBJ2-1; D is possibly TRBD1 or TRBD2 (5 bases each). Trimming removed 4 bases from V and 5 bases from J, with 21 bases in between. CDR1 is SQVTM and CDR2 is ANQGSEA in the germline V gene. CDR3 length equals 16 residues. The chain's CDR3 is CSVVPPGQLVNNEQFF. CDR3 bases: TGCAGCGTTGTCCCGCCTGGACAACTAGTGAACAATGAGCAGTTCTTC.

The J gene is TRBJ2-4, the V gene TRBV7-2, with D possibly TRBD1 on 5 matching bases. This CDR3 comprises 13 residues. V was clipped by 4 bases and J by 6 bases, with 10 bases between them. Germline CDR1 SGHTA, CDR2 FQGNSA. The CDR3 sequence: CASSSDTLNIQYF. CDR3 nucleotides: TGTGCCAGCAGCTCGGACACATTAAACATTCAGTACTTC.

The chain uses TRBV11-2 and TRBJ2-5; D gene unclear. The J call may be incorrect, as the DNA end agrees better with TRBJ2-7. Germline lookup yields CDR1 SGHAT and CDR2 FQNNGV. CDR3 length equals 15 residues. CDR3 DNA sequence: TGTGCCAGCAGCCCTACGAACTTGAGGACCTACGAGCAGTACTTC. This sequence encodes CASSPTNLRTYEQYF.

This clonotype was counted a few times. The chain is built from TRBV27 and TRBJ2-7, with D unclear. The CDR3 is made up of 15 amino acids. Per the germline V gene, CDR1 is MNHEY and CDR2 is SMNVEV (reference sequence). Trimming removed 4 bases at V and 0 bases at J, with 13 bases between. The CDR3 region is CASSWSAGLSYEQYF. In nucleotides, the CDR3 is TGTGCCAGCAGTTGGTCAGCTGGTCTCTCCTACGAGCAGTACTTC.

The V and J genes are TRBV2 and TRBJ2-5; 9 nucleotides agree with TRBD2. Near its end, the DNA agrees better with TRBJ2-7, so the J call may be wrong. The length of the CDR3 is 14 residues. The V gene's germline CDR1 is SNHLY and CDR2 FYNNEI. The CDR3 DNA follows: TGTGCCAGCAGTGTGCGGGAGGGCCTCGGCGAGCAGTACTTC. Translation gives CASSVREGLGEQYF.

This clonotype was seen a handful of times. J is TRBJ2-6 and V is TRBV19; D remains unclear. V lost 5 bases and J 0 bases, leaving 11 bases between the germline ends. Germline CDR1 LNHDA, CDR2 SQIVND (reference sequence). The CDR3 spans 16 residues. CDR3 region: CASSPLGLSGANVLTF. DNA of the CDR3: TGTGCCAGTAGTCCCCTCGGTCTCTCTGGGGCCAACGTCCTGACTTTC.

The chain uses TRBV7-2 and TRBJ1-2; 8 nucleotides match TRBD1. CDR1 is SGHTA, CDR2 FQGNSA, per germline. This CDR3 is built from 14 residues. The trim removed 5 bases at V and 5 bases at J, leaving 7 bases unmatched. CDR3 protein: CASSQRQGWYGYTF. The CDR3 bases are TGTGCCAGCAGCCAAAGACAGGGGTGGTATGGCTACACCTTC.

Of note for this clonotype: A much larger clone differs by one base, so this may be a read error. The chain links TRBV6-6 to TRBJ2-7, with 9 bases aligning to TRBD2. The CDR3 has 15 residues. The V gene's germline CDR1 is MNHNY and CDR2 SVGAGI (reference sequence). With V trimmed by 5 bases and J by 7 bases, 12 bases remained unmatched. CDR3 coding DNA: TGTGCCAGCAGTCCCCTAGCGGGAAATCAAGCTGAGCAGTACTTC. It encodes CASSPLAGNQAEQYF.

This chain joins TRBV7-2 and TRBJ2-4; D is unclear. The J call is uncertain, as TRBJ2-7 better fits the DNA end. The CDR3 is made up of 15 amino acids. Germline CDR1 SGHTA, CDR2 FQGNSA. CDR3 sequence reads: CASSRSRSPGYEQYF. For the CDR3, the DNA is TGTGCCAGCAGTCGAAGCAGGTCGCCTGGGTACGAGCAGTACTTC.

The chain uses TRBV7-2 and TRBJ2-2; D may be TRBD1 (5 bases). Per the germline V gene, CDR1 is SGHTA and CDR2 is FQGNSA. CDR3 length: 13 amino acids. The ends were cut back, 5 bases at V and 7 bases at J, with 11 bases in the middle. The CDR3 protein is CASSPQGGGELFF. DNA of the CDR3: TGTGCCAGCAGCCCCCAGGGTGGCGGGGAGCTGTTTTTT.